This entry features one T cell receptor (beta chain) sequence. The data belong to a study of blood T cell repertoires in COVID-19. Study in general: Both acute and convalescent COVID-19 samples were obtained from the United States, Italy and Spain.

Original processing notes: Estimation of nucleated cell counts relied on the amplification of reference gene primers. The repertoire was sequenced with immunoSEQ multiplex PCR; TCRdb's copy has only in-frame clones and lacks some. V, J and clone size reflect that table, while D and trimming were determined from the DNA. The sample holds nearly 350,000 clones, over 70% seen once. This receptor was identified in a man aged 30 to 39 with active or convalescent COVID-19. Specimen: peripheral blood.

Here the CDR3 reads CASTPAGATTDTQYF. The CDR3 nucleotides read TGTGCCAGCACCCCGGCGGGGGCGACCACAGATACGCAGTATTTT. The gene calls are TRBV6-2 or TRBV6-3 and TRBJ2-3, with a possible D match to TRBD2 (7 bases). The germline V gene has CDR1 MNHEY and CDR2 SVGEGT. The length of the CDR3 is 15 residues. Trimming removed 7 bases from V and 2 bases from J, with 16 bases in between.